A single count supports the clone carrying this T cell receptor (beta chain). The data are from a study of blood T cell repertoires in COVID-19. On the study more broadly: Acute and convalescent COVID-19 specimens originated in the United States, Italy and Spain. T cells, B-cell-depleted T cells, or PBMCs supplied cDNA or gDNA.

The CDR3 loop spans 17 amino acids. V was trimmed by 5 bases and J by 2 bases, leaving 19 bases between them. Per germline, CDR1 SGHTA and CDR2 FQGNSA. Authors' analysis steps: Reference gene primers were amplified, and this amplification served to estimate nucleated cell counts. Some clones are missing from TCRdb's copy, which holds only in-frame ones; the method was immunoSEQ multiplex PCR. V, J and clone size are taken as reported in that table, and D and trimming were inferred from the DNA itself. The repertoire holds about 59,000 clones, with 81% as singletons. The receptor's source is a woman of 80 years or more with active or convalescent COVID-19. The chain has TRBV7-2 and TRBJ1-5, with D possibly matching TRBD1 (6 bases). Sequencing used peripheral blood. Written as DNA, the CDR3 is TGTGCCAGCAGCCTGATTCGGGGGGCGGGCGGCAATCAGCCCCAGCATTTT. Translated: CASSLIRGAGGNQPQHF.